This T cell receptor beta chain was profiled in a study of memory CD4+ T cells and cytomegalovirus serostatus. The method was immunoSEQ multiplex PCR; TCRdb's version includes in-frame clones alone and lacks a portion of them. This sample has about 60,000 clones, with roughly three quarters found just once. Trimming took 2 bases from V and 8 from J, leaving 16 bases between them. The CDR3 has 15 amino acids. The V gene's germline CDR1 is SGHKS and CDR2 YYEKEE (reference sequence). Single viable CD3+CD4+CD8-CD45RO+ cells were sorted as the memory CD4+ T cells. Total CD4+ T cells were enriched by CD4 positive selection.

The specimen was memory CD4+ T cells from blood. The rearrangement uses TRBV5-5 and TRBJ1-4, with D tentatively TRBD1 (5 bases). This TCR was recovered from an adult in good health and CMV-seronegative. The CDR3 here is CASSLLQVVGEKLFF. CDR3 DNA sequence: TGTGCCAGCAGCTTACTACAGGTAGTTGGAGAAAAACTGTTTTTT.